The 24 T cell receptor beta chains listed next were all sequenced from one sample in a study of blood T cells in healthy people across ages (dated by TCRdb to about 2015). Libraries were built with 5' RACE. A second PCR of roughly 7 to 11 cycles was performed with a sample-barcoded 5' primer and a J-beta primer mix. TCRdb itself trimmed the public reads at Q25 with fastp, ran MiXCR and retained productive beta chains. CDR3 protein duplicates are merged, each entry listing the most common genes and DNA. The sample table contains 1.5 million to 2 million distinct CDR3 sequences; only one count was recorded for 39% of them. The ten largest make up 20% to 25% of the sample. Sequencing was done on a sample of blood. The receptors originated from a human donor in good health.

The gene calls are TRBV28 and TRBJ2-5, with D perhaps being TRBD1 or TRBD2 (5 bases each). This CDR3 has 15 residues. CDR1 is MDHEN and CDR2 is SYDVKM in the germline V gene. The V end was cut by 1 base, the J end by 2 bases, with 11 bases between. The CDR3 reads CASSLSEDIQETQYF. CDR3 in DNA: TGTGCCAGCAGTTTATCGGAGGACATACAAGAGACCCAGTACTTC. The full variable domain, its missing parts supplied by reference TRBV28 and TRBJ2-5, is DVKVTQSSRYLVKRTGEKVFLECVQDMDHENMFWYRQDPGLGLRLIYFSYDVKMKEKGDIPEGYSVSREKKERFSLILESASTNQTSMYLCASSLSEDIQETQYFGPGTRLLVL.

This chain connects TRBV14 to TRBJ2-5; D possibly corresponds to TRBD2 (6 bases). From germline, CDR1 is SGHDN and CDR2 FVKESK. V was shortened by 4 bases and J by 5 bases, with 17 bases between the two germline ends. The CDR3 length is 15 residues. Here the CDR3 reads CASSRFSGGWETQYF. CDR3 DNA sequence: TGTGCCAGCAGCCGTTTCTCCGGGGGATGGGAGACCCAGTACTTC.

This rearrangement joins TRBV18 to TRBJ1-6; 7 bases map to TRBD1. CDR1 and CDR2 from the germline V gene are KGHSH and LQKENI. The CDR3 consists of 17 residues. Trimming removed 1 base from V and 4 bases from J; junction bases left unmatched: 7. The CDR3 loop is CASSPLGTAVYNSPLHF. The CDR3 nucleotides are TGTGCCAGCTCACCACTCGGGACAGCCGTTTATAATTCACCCCTCCACTTT.

This clonotype has more than one count but fewer than ten. The rearrangement joins TRBV4-3 to TRBJ1-2; the D is unclear. CDR1 is LGHNA and CDR2 is YSLEER in the germline V gene. This CDR3 spans 13 amino acids. V was pared by 0 bases and J by 7 bases, with 9 bases between. The CDR3 nucleotides read TGCGCCAGCAGCCAAGAACTCTTAACTGGCTACACCTTC. Translated, it gives CASSQELLTGYTF.

In its sample, this clonotype was seen a few times. The chain recombines TRBV7-2 with TRBJ2-3; 8 nucleotides match TRBD2. V shed 4 bases, J shed 6 bases, and the junction held 6 bases outside the gene matches. The CDR3 consists of 14 residues. Germline V gene lookup returns CDR1 SGHTA and CDR2 FQGNSA. DNA of the CDR3: TGTGCCAGCAGCTGGGCGGGGGGCGGGGATACGCAGTATTTT. Protein sequence: CASSWAGGGDTQYF.

This chain connects TRBV7-6 to TRBJ2-1; no clear D. Germline V gene data show CDR1 as SGHVS and CDR2 as FNYEAQ. The CDR3 is 15 amino acids. V lost 4 bases and J 6 bases, leaving 16 bases between the germline ends. The chain's CDR3 is CASSSRGSFINEQFF. CDR3 nucleotide sequence: TGTGCCAGCAGCTCCCGAGGTAGTTTCATCAATGAGCAGTTCTTC.

This clonotype was detected a few times. This sequence joins TRBV12-3 or TRBV12-4 and TRBJ2-7, with D perhaps matching TRBD1 or TRBD2 (7 bases each). This CDR3 has 16 amino acids. V was shortened by 6 bases and J by 4 bases, with 22 bases between the two germline ends. The CDR3 DNA reads TGTGCCAGCAGGGACGGGGGGACAGAAGATCTATACGAGCAGTACTTC. The encoded protein is CASRDGGTEDLYEQYF.

The chain joins TRBV12-3 or TRBV12-4 to TRBJ1-1; D unresolved. The CDR3 totals 14 residues. Between the trimmed V and J ends, which lost 4 bases and 0 bases, there was a span of 9 bases. The CDR3 DNA sequence: TGTGCCAGCAGTTCCCCGGGTTTGAACACTGAAGCTTTCTTT. It specifies CASSSPGLNTEAFF.

The sample holds many counts of this clonotype. The chain has TRBV6-2 or TRBV6-3 and TRBJ2-1, with 7 bases matching TRBD1. Germline lookup yields CDR1 MNHEY and CDR2 SVGEGT. V dropped 7 bases and J dropped 9; count of bases not matched to a gene: 12. This CDR3 region has 14 residues. The CDR3 sequence: CASTYRQGTIEQFF. CDR3 nucleotides: TGTGCCAGCACCTACCGACAGGGTACGATTGAGCAGTTCTTC.

V usage is TRBV28 and J usage is TRBJ2-7; either TRBD1 or TRBD2 may supply D (5 bases each). The V end lost 6 bases, the J end lost 3 bases, and 18 bases lay between the germline ends. Looked up from germline, CDR1 is MDHEN and CDR2 is SYDVKM. The CDR3 is made up of 15 amino acids. Here the CDR3 reads CASSARVGGGYEQYF. For the CDR3, the DNA is TGTGCCAGCAGCGCCCGGGTTGGTGGGGGCTACGAGCAGTACTTC.

The rearrangement uses TRBV7-9 and TRBJ1-2, with a weak D call TRBD1 (5 bases). This CDR3 comprises 15 residues. Between the trimmed V and J ends, which lost 3 bases and 7 bases, there was a span of 18 bases. CDR1 and CDR2 from the germline V gene are SEHNR and FQNEAQ (reference sequence). CDR3 sequence: CASSFLGEGFGGYTF. The CDR3, as DNA: TGTGCCAGCAGCTTTTTAGGGGAGGGCTTCGGTGGCTACACCTTC. Together with reference TRBV7-9 and TRBJ1-2, the CDR3 gives the full variable domain: DTGVSQNPRHKITKRGQNVTFRCDPISEHNRLYWYRQTLGQGPEFLTYFQNEAQLEKSRLLSDRFSAERPKGSFSTLEIQRTEQGDSAMYLCASSFLGEGFGGYTFGSGTRLTVV.

In this sample, this clonotype turned up once. This chain joins TRBV7-9 and TRBJ2-7; 7 bases are a match to TRBD1. The CDR3 runs to 16 residues. The ends lost 5 bases at V and 5 bases at J; junction bases unmatched: 15. Germline values: CDR1 SEHNR, CDR2 FQNEAQ (reference sequence). The CDR3 nucleotides read TGTGCCAGCAGCCCTCGCGTGACAGGGATCGGCGACGAGCAGTACTTC. Its protein is CASSPRVTGIGDEQYF.

The V gene is TRBV2, the J gene TRBJ2-1, with a weak D call TRBD1 (6 bases). Germline lookup yields CDR1 SNHLY and CDR2 FYNNEI. V was clipped by 8 bases and J by 10 bases, with 12 bases between them. This CDR3 is built from 11 residues. CDR3: CASRWDTEQFF. In nucleotides, the CDR3 is TGTGCCAGCCGGTGGGACACCGAGCAGTTCTTC.

This clonotype was detected many times. V gene TRBV29-1 combines with J gene TRBJ2-1, with 7 bases matching TRBD2. Germline-derived CDR1 and CDR2 are SQVTM and ANQGSEA. The junction had 6 bases not matched to a gene; V was cut back by 5 bases and J by 5 bases. The CDR3 is made up of 13 amino acids. In DNA, the CDR3 is TGCAGCGTTAACGGGGGGAACCACAATGAGCAGTTCTTC. Its translation: CSVNGGNHNEQFF.

This clonotype was observed a handful of times. This chain uses TRBV11-3 with TRBJ2-2; weak D call: TRBD1 (5 bases). Trimming took 5 bases from V and 2 from J, leaving 18 bases between them. The CDR3 consists of 17 residues. CDR1 is SGHNT, CDR2 YENEEA, per germline. CDR3 DNA sequence: TGTGCCAGCAGCCCCAGACAGATCAATACCAACACCGGGGAGCTGTTTTTT. Translation: CASSPRQINTNTGELFF.

The CDR3 DNA follows: TGTGCCAGCAGCCCCTGGAGGGACAATGAGCAGTTCTTC. Protein: CASSPWRDNEQFF. The chain joins TRBV6-2 or TRBV6-3 to TRBJ2-1; possibly TRBD2 for D (6 bases). The CDR3 spans 13 residues. Germline V CDR1 and CDR2: MNHEY, SVGEGT. V lost 6 bases to trimming and J lost 5 bases, with 11 bases between them.

V gene TRBV13 combines with J gene TRBJ1-1, with a weak D call TRBD1 (5 bases). Germline CDR1 reads PRHDT; CDR2 reads FYEKMQ (reference sequence). The CDR3 loop spans 15 amino acids. V was clipped by 3 bases and J by 1 base, with 12 bases between them. The chain's CDR3 is CASSLGPLRNTEAFF. For the CDR3, the DNA is TGTGCCAGCAGCTTGGGACCCCTCCGGAACACTGAAGCTTTCTTT.

This clonotype has only a few counts. The gene calls are TRBV28 and TRBJ2-7; 8 bases fit TRBD2. Looked up from germline, CDR1 is MDHEN and CDR2 is SYDVKM. This CDR3 spans 15 amino acids. J gave up 3 bases and V 4 bases, and 8 bases lay outside the gene matches. The DNA of the CDR3 is TGTGCCAGCAGTTCACCAGCGGGGGTAGGCTACGAGCAGTACTTC. It yields the protein CASSSPAGVGYEQYF.

The DNA for the CDR3 is TGCAGTGCTATACGACAGGGAGTTCGCGAGCAGTACTTC. Translating gives CSAIRQGVREQYF. The rearrangement uses TRBV20-1 and TRBJ2-7; 7 nucleotides agree with TRBD1. Germline-derived CDR1 and CDR2 are DFQATT and SNEGSKA (reference sequence). J was trimmed by 6 bases and V by 4 bases; bases with no gene match: 9. This CDR3 has 13 amino acids.

The chain joins TRBV6-6 to TRBJ2-1; possibly TRBD2 for D (5 bases). The CDR3 spans 15 residues. Germline values: CDR1 MNHNY, CDR2 SVGAGI (reference sequence). The V and J ends lost 2 bases and 7 bases respectively, with 15 bases between them. The CDR3 loop reads CASSYTESLANEQFF. As DNA, the CDR3 is TGTGCCAGCAGTTACACGGAAAGCTTAGCGAATGAGCAGTTCTTC.

Written as DNA, the CDR3 is TGTGCCAGCAGTTATCCCCGCGGCAGGAATTCACCCCTCCACTTT. This encodes CASSYPRGRNSPLHF. This rearrangement joins TRBV6-2 or TRBV6-3 to TRBJ1-6; D not resolved. The CDR3 sequence is 15 residues long. The germline V gene encodes CDR1 MNHEY and CDR2 SVGEGT. V was clipped by 3 bases and J by 7 bases, with 13 bases between them.

V gene TRBV15 combines with J gene TRBJ1-2, with 7 positions matching TRBD1. The germline V gene encodes CDR1 LNHNV and CDR2 YYDKDF (reference sequence). V was clipped by 2 bases and J by 0 bases; unmatched bases: 6. The length of the CDR3 is 16 residues. The CDR3 DNA follows: TGTGCCACCAGCAGAAGGGGGCCACTTACTAACTATGGCTACACCTTC. This translates into CATSRRGPLTNYGYTF.

The chain combines TRBV6-6 with TRBJ1-1, with 7 bases aligning to TRBD1. The CDR3 has 15 residues. Germline V gene sequence: CDR1 MNHNY, CDR2 SVGAGI (reference sequence). The J segment lost 6 bases and the V segment lost 0 bases, leaving 7 bases of the junction unmatched. The CDR3 region has the DNA TGTGCCAGCAGTTACTCGCGACAGGGCGAACCTGAAGCTTTCTTT. Its protein is CASSYSRQGEPEAFF.

The chain is built from TRBV18 and TRBJ2-5; D is unclear. CDR3 size: 15 residues. The germline V gene encodes CDR1 KGHSH and CDR2 LQKENI. Trimming removed 1 base at V and 5 bases at J, with 14 bases between. The CDR3 spells CASSPLQASRETQYF. CDR3 in DNA: TGTGCCAGCTCACCACTGCAGGCCTCGAGGGAGACCCAGTACTTC.